The 15 T cell receptor beta chains below were found in one sample sequenced in a study of T cell repertoires in aging, cancer and after chemotherapy. The template was genomic DNA from peripheral blood, not RNA. Rearranged V-D-J TRB sequences were amplified with a mixed TRB-A/B primer pool. One entry per CDR3 protein results from TCRdb running MiXCR on the multiplex PCR reads. The sample contains about 8,600 distinct CDR3 sequences, approximately 25% of which appear only once. The sample was blood. These receptors were taken from a human donor with a blood cancer.

In its sample, this clonotype was seen a few times. This rearrangement joins TRBV5-6 to TRBJ1-4; D possibly corresponds to TRBD1 (5 bases). Trimming took 1 base from V and 4 from J, leaving 8 bases between them. The CDR3 is 14 residues long. Germline-derived CDR1 and CDR2 are SGHDT and YYEEEE. As DNA, the CDR3 is TGTGCCAGCAGCTTGCAGGGCTTTAATGAAAAACTGTTTTTT. Protein: CASSLQGFNEKLFF.

This clonotype was detected a few times. The junction departs from the called germline gene at one end, perhaps through a read error. The chain links TRBV20-1 to TRBJ1-2; D unresolved. This CDR3 has 11 residues. From germline, CDR1 is DFQATT and CDR2 SNEGSKA (reference sequence). CDR3 sequence reads: CSARDQWLTIF. The CDR3 DNA is TGCAGTGCTAGAGATCAGTGGCTTACCATCTTC.

The chain carries TRBV11-2 and TRBJ1-1; 9 bases fit TRBD1. The germline V gene encodes CDR1 SGHAT and CDR2 FQNNGV. This CDR3 is 15 amino acids long. The V gene end was trimmed by 4 bases and the J gene end by 4 bases; junction bases not matched to a gene: 7. The chain's CDR3 is CASSSPRTGATEAFF. The CDR3 DNA is TGTGCCAGCAGCTCCCCAAGGACAGGGGCCACTGAAGCTTTCTTT.

In its sample, this clonotype was seen a few times. The V and J genes are TRBV24-1 and TRBJ2-1; 10 nucleotides align to TRBD1. Germline CDR1 reads KGHDR; CDR2 reads SFDVKD. With V trimmed by 3 bases and J by 6 bases, 10 bases remained unmatched. The CDR3 contains 17 residues. CDR3 sequence: CATSDNVWDRGINEQFF. The CDR3 nucleotides are TGTGCCACCAGTGATAATGTGTGGGACAGGGGTATCAATGAGCAGTTCTTC.

The chain carries TRBV20-1 and TRBJ2-7, with 10 positions matching TRBD2. With V trimmed by 6 bases and J by 5 bases, 16 bases remained unmatched. Germline V gene sequence: CDR1 DFQATT, CDR2 SNEGSKA (reference sequence). The CDR3 extends over 16 amino acids. This CDR3 is CSAILLSSGSRNEQYF. CDR3 DNA: TGCAGTGCCATTTTGTTGTCTAGCGGGAGTCGGAACGAGCAGTACTTC.

This clonotype came up many times. The J gene is TRBJ2-1, the V gene TRBV7-9; TRBD2 agrees at 11 bases. Germline V gene data show CDR1 as SEHNR and CDR2 as FQNEAQ (reference sequence). J lost 5 bases, V lost 3 bases, and 6 bases had no gene match. This CDR3 spans 16 amino acids. Here the CDR3 DNA reads TGTGCCAGCAGCTTCCTGACTAGCGGGATACACAATGAGCAGTTCTTC. Translating gives CASSFLTSGIHNEQFF. Filled out from reference TRBV7-9 and TRBJ2-1, the complete variable domain reads DTGVSQNPRHKITKRGQNVTFRCDPISEHNRLYWYRQTLGQGPEFLTYFQNEAQLEKSRLLSDRFSAERPKGSFSTLEIQRTEQGDSAMYLCASSFLTSGIHNEQFFGPGTRLTVL.

This clonotype was seen a few times. The V and J genes are TRBV7-9 and TRBJ2-6, with TRBD1 matching 8 bases. The germline gives CDR1 SEHNR, CDR2 FQNEAQ (reference sequence). The J segment lost 0 bases and the V segment lost 8 bases, leaving 9 bases of the junction unmatched. The CDR3 loop spans 17 amino acids. The CDR3 nucleotides are TGTGCCAGCGACCCGGGACAGGCCATCTCTGGGGCCAACGTCCTGACTTTC. This sequence encodes CASDPGQAISGANVLTF.

The chain couples TRBV13 to TRBJ2-7; D call uncertain. CDR3 length: 14 residues. Per the germline V gene, CDR1 is PRHDT and CDR2 is FYEKMQ (reference sequence). Trimming stripped 8 bases from V and 5 bases from J, with 19 bases between. The CDR3 DNA reads TGTGCCAGCGGACGATCTAACAACAAACACGAGCAGTACTTC. It yields the protein CASGRSNNKHEQYF. The full variable domain, completed using reference TRBV13 and TRBJ2-7, is AAGVIQSPRHLIKEKRETATLKCYPIPRHDTVYWYQQGPGQDPQFLISFYEKMQSDKGSIPDRFSAQQFSDYHSELNMSSLELGDSALYFCASGRSNNKHEQYFGPGTRLTVT.

This clonotype is labeled as medium-sized (0.01 to 0.1%). The chain employs TRBV18 and TRBJ2-1; TRBD2 agrees at 11 bases. The germline gives CDR1 KGHSH, CDR2 LQKENI. V trimming: 6 bases; J trimming: 4 bases; junction bases outside the gene matches: 20. The CDR3 is 20 amino acids. Here the CDR3 reads CASSTTKLAGAAARYNEQFF. The CDR3 DNA is TGTGCCAGCTCCACCACGAAACTAGCGGGGGCTGCCGCCCGTTACAATGAGCAGTTCTTC.

The J gene is TRBJ2-3, the V gene TRBV29-1, with 7 bases that match TRBD1. This CDR3 has 14 residues. V dropped 6 bases and J dropped 0; count of bases not matched to a gene: 6. The germline V gene encodes CDR1 SQVTM and CDR2 ANQGSEA. CDR3 nucleotide sequence: TGCAGCGTCAGACAGGGATCAAGCACAGATACGCAGTATTTT. It specifies CSVRQGSSTDTQYF.

This clonotype was seen a few times. This chain joins TRBV20-1 and TRBJ2-1, with 10 bases fitting TRBD2. The CDR3 has 15 amino acids. The V segment lost 6 bases and the J segment 6 bases; nucleotides outside the gene matches: 11. CDR1 is DFQATT, CDR2 SNEGSKA, per germline (reference sequence). In DNA form, the CDR3 reads TGCAGTGCCTACCTCGGAGCGGGGGGGGGCAATGAGCAGTTCTTC. Protein product: CSAYLGAGGGNEQFF.

This clonotype ranks as medium-sized. The DNA of the CDR3 is TGCAGCGCCAGACCCGGGGGAGGCACCGGGGAGCTGTTTTTT. Translating gives CSARPGGGTGELFF. The chain carries TRBV29-1 and TRBJ2-2; perhaps TRBD2 as D (6 bases). The CDR3 totals 14 residues. Germline V gene lookup returns CDR1 SQVTM and CDR2 ANQGSEA. The germline V and J ends were trimmed by 7 bases and 4 bases, with 16 bases remaining between them.

This clonotype was counted between two and nine times. The chain recombines TRBV7-2 with TRBJ1-6; D gene unclear. V was cut by 7 bases and J by 8 bases, with 12 bases left in between. Germline V CDR1 and CDR2: SGHTA, FQGNSA. This CDR3 has 13 residues. CDR3 protein: CASTLTTDSPLHF. The CDR3 DNA is TGTGCCAGCACCCTAACGACTGATTCACCCCTCCACTTT.

The table lists this clonotype with a few counts. The chain carries TRBV5-1 and TRBJ2-5; no firm D call. The CDR3 totals 12 residues. Trimming removed 1 base at V and 5 bases at J, with 6 bases between. Germline lookup yields CDR1 SGHRS and CDR2 YFSETQ. The CDR3 sequence is CASSLTLETQYF. CDR3 DNA: TGCGCCAGCAGCTTGACGCTGGAGACCCAGTACTTC. Full variable domain (missing parts from reference TRBV5-1 and TRBJ2-5): KAGVTQTPRYLIKTRGQQVTLSCSPISGHRSVSWYQQTPGQGLQFLFEYFSETQRNKGNFPGRFSGRQFSNSRSEMNVSTLELGDSALYLCASSLTLETQYFGPGTRLLVL.

The rearrangement links TRBV28 to TRBJ2-2; 7 nucleotides line up with TRBD2. Germline CDR1 is MDHEN and CDR2 is SYDVKM. Trimming removed 5 bases from V and 5 bases from J; junction bases left unmatched: 8. This CDR3 contains 15 residues. CDR3 coding DNA: TGTGCCAGCAGTCCACGGCCGGGGGGAACCGGGGAGCTGTTTTTT. This gives the protein CASSPRPGGTGELFF. The variable domain in full, with the rest retrieved from reference TRBV28 and TRBJ2-2, is DVKVTQSSRYLVKRTGEKVFLECVQDMDHENMFWYRQDPGLGLRLIYFSYDVKMKEKGDIPEGYSVSREKKERFSLILESASTNQTSMYLCASSPRPGGTGELFFGEGSRLTVL.